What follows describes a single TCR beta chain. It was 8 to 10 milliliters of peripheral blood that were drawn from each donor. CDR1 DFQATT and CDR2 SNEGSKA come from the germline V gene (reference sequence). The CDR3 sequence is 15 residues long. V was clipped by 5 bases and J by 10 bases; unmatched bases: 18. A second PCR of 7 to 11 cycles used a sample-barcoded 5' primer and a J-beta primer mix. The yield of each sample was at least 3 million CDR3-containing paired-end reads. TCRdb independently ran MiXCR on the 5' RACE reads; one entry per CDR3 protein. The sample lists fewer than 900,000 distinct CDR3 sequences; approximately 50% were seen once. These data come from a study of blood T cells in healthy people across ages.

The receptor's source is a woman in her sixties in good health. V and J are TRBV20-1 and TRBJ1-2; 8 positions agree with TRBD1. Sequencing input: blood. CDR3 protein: CSADNILDRDSDYTF. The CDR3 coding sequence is TGCAGTGCTGATAACATATTGGACAGGGATAGTGACTACACCTTC.